The next 28 T cell receptor beta chains were all read from a single sample in a study of T cell responses to AZD1222 COVID-19 vaccine. TCRdb's copy holds only in-frame clones and misses some; the assay was immunoSEQ multiplex PCR. This table has about 170,000 clones, about 92% appearing once. The sample in question was peripheral blood, obtained on day 0 of AZD1222 vaccination. All receptors come from an adult in good health.

CDR3 sequence (DNA): TGTGCCATCAGTGAGGGGAGTTTCCAGCCCCAGCATTTT. Translation: CAISEGSFQPQHF. The genes are TRBV10-3 and TRBJ1-5; D is unclear. Germline values: CDR1 ENHRY, CDR2 SYGVKD. The CDR3 loop spans 13 amino acids. Trimming cost V 2 bases and J 7 bases, with 9 bases left between them.

CDR3 in amino acids: CASSNPSGAGKTYEQYF. CDR3 nucleotide sequence: TGCGCCAGCAGCAACCCCTCCGGGGCAGGCAAGACCTACGAGCAGTACTTC. This chain uses TRBV10-2 with TRBJ2-7; D may match TRBD1 or TRBD2 (5 bases each). Germline V gives CDR1 WSHSY, CDR2 SAAADI. The CDR3 has 17 amino acids. The V and J ends lost 6 bases and 2 bases respectively, with 23 bases between them.

This clone was seen a few times. V usage is TRBV6-5 and J usage is TRBJ1-3; D is possibly TRBD1 (5 bases). Trimming took off 6 bases at V and 0 bases at J, with 9 bases between the two ends. Germline V CDR1 and CDR2: MNHEY, SVGAGI. This CDR3 comprises 14 residues. CDR3 DNA sequence: TGTGCCAGCAGCGACAGTTACTCTGGAAACACCATATATTTT. As protein: CASSDSYSGNTIYF.

This clone was seen a single time. V gene TRBV5-1 combines with J gene TRBJ2-3; weak D call: TRBD2 (6 bases). V lost 0 bases to trimming and J lost 4 bases, with 15 bases between them. Per the germline V gene, CDR1 is SGHRS and CDR2 is YFSETQ. The CDR3 length is 16 residues. CDR3 DNA sequence: TGCGCCAGCAGCTTGGATCGGGCGGGAAACGCAGATACGCAGTATTTT. Amino acids: CASSLDRAGNADTQYF. The variable domain in full, with the rest retrieved from reference TRBV5-1 and TRBJ2-3, is KAGVTQTPRYLIKTRGQQVTLSCSPISGHRSVSWYQQTPGQGLQFLFEYFSETQRNKGNFPGRFSGRQFSNSRSEMNVSTLELGDSALYLCASSLDRAGNADTQYFGPGTRLTVL.

This clone was detected only a few times. The rearrangement links TRBV4-2 to TRBJ2-2, with 8 bases aligning to TRBD2. Germline-derived CDR1 and CDR2 are LGHNA and YNFKEQ. CDR3 length: 15 amino acids. J lost 3 bases, V lost 3 bases, and 3 bases had no gene match. As DNA, the CDR3 is TGTGCCAGCAGCCAGCCTAGCGGGTACACCGGGGAGCTGTTTTTT. Protein: CASSQPSGYTGELFF.

This rearrangement joins TRBV2 to TRBJ2-5, with a weak D call TRBD1 (5 bases). The length of the CDR3 is 12 residues. CDR1 is SNHLY, CDR2 FYNNEI, per germline. The ends were cut back, 8 bases at V and 13 bases at J, with 20 bases in the middle. CDR3: CASEVHQGRRYF. Written as DNA, the CDR3 is TGTGCCAGCGAGGTTCACCAGGGCCGAAGGTACTTC. Variable domain in full (rest from reference TRBV2 and TRBJ2-5): EPEVTQTPSHQVTQMGQEVILRCVPISNHLYFYWYRQILGQKVEFLVSFYNNEISEKSEIFDDQFSVERPDGSNFTLKIRSTKLEDSAMYFCASEVHQGRRYFGPGTRLLVL.

The chain links TRBV6-1 to TRBJ1-5; unclear D gene. The CDR3 runs to 16 residues. Between the trimmed V and J ends, which lost 3 bases and 3 bases, there was a span of 15 bases. CDR1 MNHNS and CDR2 SASEGT come from the germline V gene. CDR3 sequence (DNA): TGTGCCAGCAGTGACGGAGCCCTGGCCTTCAATCAGCCCCAGCATTTT. It encodes CASSDGALAFNQPQHF.

The chain has TRBV28 and TRBJ1-3, with a weak D call TRBD1 (6 bases). V gave up 1 base and J gave up 5 bases, with 12 bases separating them. Germline CDR1 is MDHEN and CDR2 is SYDVKM. CDR3 length equals 15 residues. The CDR3 nucleotides read TGTGCCAGCAGTTTATCCTATCAGGGGCGAAACACCATATATTTT. Its translation: CASSLSYQGRNTIYF.

This chain joins TRBV9 and TRBJ1-2; tentative D call: TRBD1 (6 bases). Germline CDR1 is SGDLS and CDR2 is YYNGEE. The length of the CDR3 is 15 residues. V gave up 4 bases and J gave up 6 bases, with 19 bases separating them. The CDR3 DNA reads as TGTGCCAGCAGCCCACCTGTGGGGGGGCTACATGGCTACACCTTC. The encoded protein is CASSPPVGGLHGYTF.

This rearrangement joins TRBV19 to TRBJ2-2; D remains ambiguous. V dropped 3 bases and J dropped 5 bases, with 16 bases sitting between them. The CDR3 consists of 16 residues. Germline values: CDR1 LNHDA, CDR2 SQIVND (reference sequence). This CDR3 reads CASSMMGLGWTGELFF. In nucleotides, the CDR3 is TGTGCCAGTAGTATGATGGGGTTGGGTTGGACCGGGGAGCTGTTTTTT.

The chain combines TRBV27 with TRBJ2-1; D is unclear. CDR3 length: 14 residues. Trimming cost V 8 bases and J 2 bases, with 13 bases left between them. CDR1 MNHEY and CDR2 SMNVEV come from the germline V gene (reference sequence). The CDR3 sequence is CASAEYGPYNEQFF. In DNA, the CDR3 is TGTGCCAGCGCTGAGTACGGACCCTACAATGAGCAGTTCTTC.

The rearrangement links TRBV2 to TRBJ2-7; possibly TRBD1 for D (6 bases). The CDR3 has 13 residues. Germline assignment: CDR1 SNHLY and CDR2 FYNNEI. Trimming shortened V by 7 bases and J by 3 bases, and 13 bases separated the two germline ends. The DNA for the CDR3 is TGTGCCAGCAAGGGAATACAGGGCTACGAGCAGTACTTC. Translating gives CASKGIQGYEQYF.

The chain has TRBV19 and TRBJ2-1, with TRBD2 matching over 11 bases. CDR3 length: 15 residues. The germline V gene encodes CDR1 LNHDA and CDR2 SQIVND (reference sequence). J gave up 7 bases and V 5 bases, and 7 bases lay outside the gene matches. The CDR3 coding sequence is TGTGCCAGTAGTTATAGCGGGGGGGCCTGGAATGAGCAGTTCTTC. Amino acid sequence: CASSYSGGAWNEQFF.

The chain employs TRBV10-2 and TRBJ1-1; D possibly corresponds to TRBD1 (6 bases). The V end was cut by 4 bases, the J end by 4 bases, with 16 bases between. Germline assignment: CDR1 WSHSY and CDR2 SAAADI. The CDR3 is 15 residues long. DNA for the CDR3: TGCGCCAGCAGTGCTCCCGGGACACGTTCCACTGAAGCTTTCTTT. Translation gives CASSAPGTRSTEAFF.

The chain is built from TRBV7-8 and TRBJ2-2, with TRBD2 as a possible D gene (5 bases). CDR1 and CDR2 (germline): SGHVS, FQNEAQ. The CDR3 spans 16 residues. Trimming removed 5 bases from V and 5 bases from J, with 18 bases in between. The CDR3 is CASSPSFGKFTGELFF. The CDR3 DNA follows: TGTGCCAGCAGCCCGAGCTTCGGGAAGTTTACCGGGGAGCTGTTTTTT.

This rearrangement joins TRBV12-5 to TRBJ1-6; D call uncertain. The CDR3 consists of 15 residues. Looked up from germline, CDR1 is LGHNT and CDR2 is FRNRAP. V was cut by 3 bases and J by 0 bases, with 6 bases left in between. Here the CDR3 DNA reads TGTGCTAGTGGTTTACAGAGCTCCTATAATTCACCCCTCCACTTT. It encodes CASGLQSSYNSPLHF.

The rearrangement joins TRBV2 to TRBJ2-6; the match to TRBD1 covers 9 bases. J was trimmed by 1 base and V by 2 bases; bases with no gene match: 12. There are 20 residues in the CDR3. The V gene's germline CDR1 is SNHLY and CDR2 FYNNEI. CDR3 region: CASSEFFGQGWLSGANVLTF. CDR3 bases: TGTGCCAGCAGTGAATTTTTCGGACAGGGGTGGTTGTCTGGGGCCAACGTCCTGACTTTC. Using reference TRBV2 and TRBJ2-6 for the parts outside the CDR3, the full variable domain is EPEVTQTPSHQVTQMGQEVILRCVPISNHLYFYWYRQILGQKVEFLVSFYNNEISEKSEIFDDQFSVERPDGSNFTLKIRSTKLEDSAMYFCASSEFFGQGWLSGANVLTFGAGSRLTVL.

This clone was seen a few times. This chain joins TRBV6-4 and TRBJ2-5, with 7 bases fitting TRBD2. J lost 3 bases, V lost 6 bases, and 10 bases had no gene match. The CDR3 has 15 residues. Looked up from germline, CDR1 is MRHNA and CDR2 is SNTAGT. CDR3 region: CASSMGVGGEETQYF. The DNA of the CDR3 is TGTGCCAGCAGCATGGGCGTGGGGGGGGAAGAGACCCAGTACTTC.

The chain is built from TRBV2 and TRBJ2-3; D possibly matches TRBD1 or TRBD2 (6 bases each). Trimming removed 7 bases from V and 6 bases from J, with 14 bases in between. Germline CDR1 and CDR2: SNHLY and FYNNEI. The CDR3 contains 13 residues. Here the CDR3 reads CASMGGVRDTQYF. CDR3 in DNA: TGTGCCAGCATGGGGGGCGTCAGGGATACGCAGTATTTT.

The chain couples TRBV4-1 to TRBJ2-1; D uncertain. The CDR3 is 15 amino acids. Per germline, CDR1 MGHRA and CDR2 YSYEKL. V lost 4 bases to trimming and J lost 1 base, with 11 bases between them. CDR3 in DNA: TGCGCCAGCAGCCTTGACGTGGCGTCCTACAATGAGCAGTTCTTC. Translation: CASSLDVASYNEQFF.

The chain combines TRBV19 with TRBJ1-2; TRBD1 matches at 9 bases. Losses at the gene ends were 5 bases for V and 7 bases for J; bases not matched to a gene: 8. The CDR3 contains 14 residues. Germline values: CDR1 LNHDA, CDR2 SQIVND (reference sequence). The CDR3: CASSPRDRVFGYTF. CDR3 bases: TGTGCCAGTAGTCCCCGGGACAGGGTGTTTGGCTACACCTTC.

The chain is built from TRBV3-1 (or the pseudogene TRBV3-2) and TRBJ1-3, with 7 bases identical to TRBD1. This CDR3 is built from 18 residues. Trimming removed 1 base from V and 0 bases from J; junction bases left unmatched: 9. CDR1 and CDR2 (germline): LGHDT, YNNKEL (reference sequence). The CDR3 DNA sequence: TGTGCCAGCAGCCAAGCCTTGACAGGGAGAAGCTCTGGAAACACCATATATTTT. Residues: CASSQALTGRSSGNTIYF.

This clone was seen once. The rearrangement links TRBV29-1 to TRBJ2-1; D possibly matches TRBD1 or TRBD2 (6 bases each). The CDR3 contains 11 residues. Germline V lookup: CDR1 SQVTM, CDR2 ANQGSEA. The germline V and J ends were trimmed by 7 bases and 9 bases, with 13 bases remaining between them. The DNA of the CDR3 is TGCAGCGGGGAACCGGGGGCTGAGCAGTTCTTC. It specifies CSGEPGAEQFF.

The gene calls are TRBV11-2 and TRBJ2-6; D uncertain. With 0 bases removed from V and 2 bases from J, the gap between germline ends came to 11 bases. This CDR3 region has 17 residues. CDR1 is SGHAT, CDR2 FQNNGV, per germline. CDR3 sequence: CASSLDSQLPGANVLTF. The CDR3 DNA follows: TGTGCCAGCAGCTTAGATTCTCAATTACCTGGGGCCAACGTCCTGACTTTC. Full variable domain (missing parts from reference TRBV11-2 and TRBJ2-6): EAGVAQSPRYKIIEKRQSVAFWCNPISGHATLYWYQQILGQGPKLLIQFQNNGVVDDSQLPKDRFSAERLKGVDSTLKIQPAKLEDSAVYLCASSLDSQLPGANVLTFGAGSRLTVL.

This sequence joins TRBV18 and TRBJ1-1; D perhaps matches TRBD1 (5 bases). Germline loops: CDR1 KGHSH, CDR2 LQKENI. This CDR3 spans 13 amino acids. V was trimmed by 4 bases and J by 3 bases, leaving 9 bases between them. The CDR3 DNA is TGTGCCAGCTCACAGGGGTCGGACACTGAAGCTTTCTTT. Its translation: CASSQGSDTEAFF.

This chain uses TRBV18 with TRBJ1-3; 7 nucleotides match TRBD1. The CDR3 is 16 residues long. The J segment lost 2 bases and the V segment lost 3 bases, leaving 7 bases of the junction unmatched. CDR1 and CDR2 from the germline V gene are KGHSH and LQKENI. Here the CDR3 DNA reads TGTGCCAGCTCACCGCGGACAGGACGGACTGGAAACACCATATATTTT. Translated: CASSPRTGRTGNTIYF.

DNA for the CDR3: TGTGCCACCTGTCAGGGGCCGCGAGGCGGGGAGCTGTTTTTT. Encoded protein: CATCQGPRGGELFF. V gene TRBV6-5 combines with J gene TRBJ2-2; D may be TRBD1 (6 bases). Per germline, CDR1 MNHEY and CDR2 SVGAGI. The CDR3 runs 14 residues. V dropped 10 bases and J dropped 7 bases, with 19 bases sitting between them.

This clone was picked up one time. The CDR3, as DNA: TGTGCCAGTAGTTCACAGGGAAATCAGCCCCAGCATTTT. Protein: CASSSQGNQPQHF. The rearrangement joins TRBV19 to TRBJ1-5; TRBD1 is a possible D gene (6 bases). From germline, CDR1 is LNHDA and CDR2 SQIVND (reference sequence). Trimming took 5 bases from V and 4 from J, leaving 9 bases between them. The CDR3 extends over 13 amino acids.